Listed below are T cell receptor beta chains from one sample, sequenced in a study of CD8+ T cells in alopecia areata. TCRdb's table, derived via immunoSEQ multiplex PCR, lists solely in-frame clones and lacks some. Seen here are about 120,000 clones, about 50% observed once, and the top ten hold about 10%. Sequencing was performed on NKG2D-low CD8+ T cells sorted from blood. These receptors came from a human donor with alopecia areata. Each CDR3 is given with its conserved first and last residue. D genes are given only for firm matches. Size values are once, few and many counts, or a class for expanded clones, and some rows have none.

J	V	D	size	CDR3	DNA
TRBJ2-7	TRBV28	.	.	CASSQSGVPYEQYF	TGTGCCAGCAGTCAATCGGGGGTTCCCTACGAGCAGTACTTC
TRBJ1-2	TRBV9	.	few	CASSVATDYGYTF	TGTGCCAGCAGCGTAGCGACGGACTATGGCTACACCTTC
TRBJ2-1	TRBV30	.	.	CAWSGEVPYNEQFF	TGTGCCTGGAGTGGGGAGGTACCCTACAATGAGCAGTTCTTC
TRBJ1-5	TRBV30	.	.	CAWSVRINQPQHF	TGTGCCTGGAGTGTACGAATCAATCAGCCCCAGCATTTT
TRBJ2-1	TRBV4-1	.	.	CASSQVPPVAGTNEQFF	TGCGCCAGCAGCCAAGTACCCCCGGTGGCGGGGACGAATGAGCAGTTCTTC
TRBJ2-7	TRBV14	.	few	CASSREGTAYEQYF	TGTGCCAGCAGCCGTGAGGGTACAGCCTACGAGCAGTACTTC
TRBJ2-3	TRBV4-2	.	.	CASSQAVGPSTDTQYF	TGTGCCAGCAGCCAAGCGGTGGGACCTAGCACAGATACGCAGTATTTT
TRBJ2-4	TRBV4-1	TRBD2	few	CASSLAAGGIQYF	TGCGCCAGCAGCCTAGCCGCGGGAGGGATTCAGTACTTC
TRBJ2-5	TRBV30	TRBD2	.	CAWTGLAGGPYQETQYF	TGTGCCTGGACAGGACTAGCGGGGGGGCCGTACCAAGAGACCCAGTACTTC
TRBJ2-7	TRBV5-6	.	.	CASTLGVPSYEQYF	TGTGCCAGCACCCTGGGAGTCCCCTCCTACGAGCAGTACTTC
TRBJ2-7	TRBV2	TRBD2	.	CASSESQGGFYEQYF	TGTGCCAGCAGTGAGAGTCAGGGAGGGTTCTACGAGCAGTACTTC
TRBJ2-6	TRBV7-9	.	few	CASSFSGANVLTF	TGTGCCAGCAGCTTCTCTGGGGCCAACGTCCTGACTTTC
TRBJ2-5	TRBV27	TRBD2	.	CASSFGTSGPSETQYF	TGTGCCAGCAGTTTTGGGACTAGCGGGCCCTCGGAGACCCAGTACTTC
TRBJ2-3	TRBV2	TRBD2	.	CATQRGASTDTQYF	TGTGCCACCCAGCGGGGGGCTAGCACAGATACGCAGTATTTT
TRBJ2-7	TRBV6-1	TRBD2	many	CASSERETGGYEQYF	TGTGCCAGCAGTGAACGTGAGACGGGAGGCTACGAGCAGTACTTC
TRBJ2-7	TRBV5-4	.	once	CASSHEGMNEQYF	TGTGCCAGCAGTCACGAAGGAATGAACGAGCAGTACTTC
TRBJ2-7	TRBV6-5	TRBD1	once	CASSPSTGDSYEQYF	TGTGCCAGCAGTCCGTCGACAGGGGATAGTTACGAGCAGTACTTC
TRBJ2-7	TRBV11-2	TRBD2	few	CASSPRGGGGLDEQYF	TGTGCCAGCAGCCCACGCGGCGGGGGGGGACTCGACGAGCAGTACTTC
TRBJ1-4	TRBV30	TRBD1	.	CAWTGQFQEKLFF	TGTGCCTGGACGGGACAGTTCCAAGAAAAACTGTTTTTT
TRBJ1-1	TRBV9	TRBD1	.	CASSGQGTEAFF	TGTGCCAGCAGCGGACAGGGGACTGAAGCTTTCTTT
TRBJ2-7	TRBV29-1	.	few	CSALGEGYEQYF	TGCAGCGCCCTAGGTGAGGGTTACGAGCAGTACTTC
TRBJ2-7	TRBV6-5	TRBD1	few	CASSYWGQGINEQYF	TGTGCCAGCAGTTACTGGGGACAGGGCATCAACGAGCAGTACTTC
TRBJ1-2	TRBV29-1	.	.	CSVPDTFYYGYTF	TGCAGCGTACCGGACACCTTCTACTATGGCTACACCTTC
TRBJ1-4	TRBV28	TRBD1	.	CASSYDPGQVKLFF	TGTGCCAGCAGTTACGACCCGGGACAGGTTAAACTGTTTTTT
TRBJ2-2	TRBV29-1	.	.	CSVEESSGELFF	TGCAGCGTTGAAGAAAGTAGCGGGGAGCTGTTTTTT
TRBJ2-1	TRBV29-1	.	.	CSVLYVAGEQFF	TGCAGCGTCCTGTACGTGGCAGGTGAGCAGTTCTTC
TRBJ1-3	TRBV29-1	.	.	CSSLDTELGNTIYF	TGCAGCTCCTTGGACACAGAGCTCGGAAACACCATATATTTT
TRBJ1-5	TRBV2	.	.	CASSDFTNQPQHF	TGTGCCAGCAGTGACTTCACCAATCAGCCCCAGCATTTT
TRBJ2-5	TRBV29-1	TRBD1	.	CSVDPDRVKETQYF	TGCAGCGTTGACCCAGACAGGGTAAAGGAGACCCAGTACTTC
TRBJ2-7	TRBV29-1	.	.	CSVAGDSHEQYF	TGCAGCGTTGCGGGGGATTCTCACGAGCAGTACTTC
TRBJ2-3	TRBV29-1	.	.	CSVGQPTDTQYF	TGCAGCGTTGGACAGCCCACAGATACGCAGTATTTT
TRBJ2-5	TRBV28	.	.	CASSWALQETQYF	TGTGCCAGCAGTTGGGCCTTACAAGAGACCCAGTACTTC
TRBJ2-7	TRBV27	TRBD1	.	CASSSRDRQSYEQYF	TGTGCCAGCAGTTCACGGGACAGACAATCCTACGAGCAGTACTTC
TRBJ2-1	TRBV28	.	few	CASSPRVSISYNEQFF	TGTGCCAGCAGTCCGAGGGTGTCGATCTCCTACAATGAGCAGTTCTTC
TRBJ2-7	TRBV7-9	.	few	CASSLVLQGPVQEQYF	TGTGCCAGCAGCTTAGTTTTGCAGGGGCCAGTCCAAGAGCAGTACTTC
TRBJ2-7	TRBV28	.	.	CASSLPLDRSSYEQYF	TGTGCCAGCAGTTTACCCCTAGACCGGAGCTCCTACGAGCAGTACTTC
TRBJ2-5	TRBV20-1	.	.	CSVRFQETQYF	TGCAGTGTCAGATTCCAAGAGACCCAGTACTTC
TRBJ2-5	TRBV28	.	few	CASSPRTQETQYF	TGTGCCAGCAGCCCCCGGACCCAAGAGACCCAGTACTTC